Listed below are T cell receptor beta chains from one sample, sequenced in a study of CD8 T cells in ankylosing spondylitis. TCRdb passed the 5' RACE reads through MiXCR, listing each CDR3 protein once. Of 200,000 to 300,000 distinct CDR3 sequences listed, more than 20% are singletons. Sequencing was performed on blood, either unsorted or a sorted T cell fraction (not recorded which). These receptors were collected from a male donor with ankylosing spondylitis or in good health (not recorded which). Both conserved end residues are part of each CDR3. D genes are given only for firm matches. Some rows mark clone size as missing; the rest say once, few, many or name a class of expanded clone.

v_gene: TRBV20-1; d_gene: -; abundance: few; j_gene: TRBJ2-6; CDR3aa: CSAWTGGNSGANVLTF; CDR3nt: TGCAGTGCGTGGACGGGCGGAAACTCTGGGGCCAACGTCCTGACTTTC
v_gene: TRBV11-2; d_gene: -; abundance: many; j_gene: TRBJ2-1; CDR3aa: CASSLSLANNEQFF; CDR3nt: TGTGCCAGCAGCTTGAGTCTAGCGAACAATGAGCAGTTCTTC
v_gene: TRBV9; d_gene: -; abundance: many; j_gene: TRBJ1-1; CDR3aa: CASNPVLLNTEAFF; CDR3nt: TGTGCCAGCAACCCGGTCCTGTTGAACACTGAAGCTTTCTTT
v_gene: TRBV20-1; d_gene: -; abundance: few; j_gene: TRBJ2-7; CDR3aa: CSARDQTAGIRAYEQYF; CDR3nt: TGCAGTGCTAGAGACCAAACAGCGGGTATAAGAGCCTACGAGCAGTACTTC
v_gene: TRBV5-1; d_gene: -; abundance: many; j_gene: TRBJ2-1; CDR3aa: CASSLPGAHNEQFF; CDR3nt: TGCGCCAGCAGCTTGCCAGGGGCGCACAATGAGCAGTTCTTC
v_gene: TRBV6-1; d_gene: TRBD1; abundance: many; j_gene: TRBJ1-4; CDR3aa: CASKNGDRSNEKLFF; CDR3nt: TGTGCCAGCAAAAATGGGGACAGGTCAAATGAAAAACTGTTTTTT
v_gene: TRBV20-1; d_gene: TRBD2; abundance: few; j_gene: TRBJ2-3; CDR3aa: CSAEGQRGRDTQYF; CDR3nt: TGCAGTGCCGAGGGGCAGCGGGGCAGAGATACGCAGTATTTT
v_gene: TRBV6-1; d_gene: -; abundance: many; j_gene: TRBJ2-1; CDR3aa: CASIAGFGYNEQFF; CDR3nt: TGTGCCAGTATTGCAGGGTTTGGGTACAATGAGCAGTTCTTC
v_gene: TRBV12-3/TRBV12-4; d_gene: -; abundance: many; j_gene: TRBJ2-7; CDR3aa: CASSLQGGSYEQYF; CDR3nt: TGTGCCAGCAGTTTACAGGGGGGCTCCTACGAGCAGTACTTC
v_gene: TRBV24-1; d_gene: -; abundance: many; j_gene: TRBJ2-2; CDR3aa: CATSEPKRSRELFF; CDR3nt: TGTGCCACCAGTGAGCCAAAGCGGAGCCGGGAGCTGTTTTTT
v_gene: TRBV9; d_gene: -; abundance: many; j_gene: TRBJ2-7; CDR3aa: CASSVDGGESYEQYF; CDR3nt: TGTGCCAGCAGCGTAGATGGTGGGGAGTCCTACGAGCAGTACTTC
v_gene: TRBV10-3; d_gene: TRBD1; abundance: many; j_gene: TRBJ2-2; CDR3aa: CAISIQGVATGELFF; CDR3nt: TGTGCCATCAGCATACAGGGGGTAGCCACCGGGGAGCTGTTTTTT
v_gene: TRBV12-3/TRBV12-4; d_gene: TRBD1; abundance: few; j_gene: TRBJ2-1; CDR3aa: CASSSPATGGFDNEQFF; CDR3nt: TGTGCCAGCAGCTCTCCGGCGACAGGGGGCTTCGACAATGAGCAGTTCTTC
v_gene: TRBV20-1; d_gene: -; abundance: few; j_gene: TRBJ2-3; CDR3aa: CSATPGGSTDTQYF; CDR3nt: TGCAGTGCCACGCCCGGGGGTAGCACAGATACGCAGTATTTT
v_gene: TRBV12-3/TRBV12-4; d_gene: TRBD1; abundance: -; j_gene: TRBJ2-1; CDR3aa: CASSKGQREQFF; CDR3nt: TGTGCCAGCAGTAAGGGACAGCGGGAGCAGTTCTTC
v_gene: TRBV7-9; d_gene: TRBD1; abundance: -; j_gene: TRBJ2-3; CDR3aa: CASSRPPGQGITDTQYF; CDR3nt: TGTGCCAGCAGCCGCCCCCCGGGACAGGGCATCACAGATACGCAGTATTTT
v_gene: TRBV6-1; d_gene: TRBD1; abundance: -; j_gene: TRBJ1-4; CDR3aa: CASRNRGTNEKLFF; CDR3nt: TGTGCCAGCAGGAACAGGGGGACTAATGAAAAACTGTTTTTT
v_gene: TRBV2; d_gene: -; abundance: -; j_gene: TRBJ1-1; CDR3aa: CPSSPSLGGGTEAFF; CDR3nt: TGTCCCAGCAGTCCAAGTCTTGGGGGAGGTACTGAAGCTTTCTTT
v_gene: TRBV6-5; d_gene: -; abundance: few; j_gene: TRBJ2-5; CDR3aa: CASRGGRETQYF; CDR3nt: TGTGCCAGCAGGGGGGGAAGGGAGACCCAGTACTTC
v_gene: TRBV20-1; d_gene: -; abundance: few; j_gene: TRBJ1-5; CDR3aa: CSARDPTVNNQPQHF; CDR3nt: TGCAGTGCTAGAGATCCCACGGTGAACAATCAGCCCCAGCATTTT
v_gene: TRBV6-6; d_gene: -; abundance: few; j_gene: TRBJ1-3; CDR3aa: CASSSGSGNTIYF; CDR3nt: TGTGCCAGCAGTTCCGGCAGTGGAAACACCATATATTTT
v_gene: TRBV20-1; d_gene: -; abundance: -; j_gene: TRBJ2-3; CDR3aa: CSASGPTDTQYF; CDR3nt: TGCAGTGCTAGTGGACCGACAGATACGCAGTATTTT
v_gene: TRBV20-1; d_gene: -; abundance: many; j_gene: TRBJ1-5; CDR3aa: CSARPGQSNQPQHF; CDR3nt: TGCAGTGCTAGACCTGGACAGAGCAATCAGCCCCAGCATTTT
v_gene: TRBV12-3/TRBV12-4; d_gene: -; abundance: many; j_gene: TRBJ2-5; CDR3aa: CASSRTIEETQYF; CDR3nt: TGTGCCAGCAGTAGGACTATTGAAGAGACCCAGTACTTC
v_gene: TRBV10-3; d_gene: TRBD2; abundance: -; j_gene: TRBJ2-7; CDR3aa: CAISENPGRYEQYF; CDR3nt: TGTGCCATCAGTGAGAATCCCGGGAGGTACGAGCAGTACTTC
v_gene: TRBV20-1; d_gene: -; abundance: many; j_gene: TRBJ1-2; CDR3aa: CSAMSGGGGGYTF; CDR3nt: TGCAGTGCCATGAGCGGTGGGGGCGGTGGCTACACCTTC
v_gene: TRBV3-1; d_gene: -; abundance: many; j_gene: TRBJ2-1; CDR3aa: CASSQDARGDNEQFF; CDR3nt: TGTGCCAGCAGCCAAGATGCCAGGGGAGACAATGAGCAGTTCTTC
v_gene: TRBV7-7; d_gene: TRBD2; abundance: -; j_gene: TRBJ2-2; CDR3aa: CASSQGLAGSANTGELFF; CDR3nt: TGTGCTAGCAGCCAAGGACTAGCGGGGTCCGCGAACACCGGGGAGCTGTTTTTT
v_gene: TRBV10-3; d_gene: TRBD2; abundance: once; j_gene: TRBJ2-1; CDR3aa: CAISAGGGYNEQFF; CDR3nt: TGTGCCATCAGTGCGGGCGGGGGATACAATGAGCAGTTCTTC
v_gene: TRBV2; d_gene: -; abundance: many; j_gene: TRBJ2-1; CDR3aa: CASSEPHQDEQFF; CDR3nt: TGTGCCAGCAGTGAACCACATCAGGATGAGCAGTTCTTC
v_gene: TRBV20-1; d_gene: TRBD2; abundance: few; j_gene: TRBJ2-1; CDR3aa: CCARDRLAGILSNEQFF; CDR3nt: TGCTGTGCTAGAGATCGGCTAGCGGGGATCCTTTCCAATGAGCAGTTCTTC
v_gene: TRBV7-9; d_gene: -; abundance: few; j_gene: TRBJ1-2; CDR3aa: CASSPLQAANYGYTF; CDR3nt: TGTGCCAGCAGCCCCCTCCAGGCTGCTAACTATGGCTACACCTTC
v_gene: TRBV12-3/TRBV12-4; d_gene: -; abundance: once; j_gene: TRBJ1-2; CDR3aa: CASSKDSNYGYTF; CDR3nt: TGTGCCAGCAGCAAGGACAGTAACTATGGCTACACCTTC
v_gene: TRBV12-3/TRBV12-4; d_gene: TRBD1; abundance: few; j_gene: TRBJ2-7; CDR3aa: CASSGTGGAWVEQYF; CDR3nt: TGTGCCAGCAGTGGGACAGGGGGCGCTTGGGTCGAGCAGTACTTC
v_gene: TRBV20-1; d_gene: TRBD1; abundance: -; j_gene: TRBJ1-4; CDR3aa: CSARPGQRKKLFF; CDR3nt: TGCAGTGCTAGACCGGGACAGAGGAAAAAACTGTTTTTT
v_gene: TRBV5-1; d_gene: -; abundance: -; j_gene: TRBJ2-3; CDR3aa: CASSLSGLRADTQYF; CDR3nt: TGCGCCAGCAGCTTGTCGGGACTTCGGGCAGATACGCAGTATTTT
v_gene: TRBV7-3; d_gene: -; abundance: -; j_gene: TRBJ2-1; CDR3aa: CASSRYLQGFQFF; CDR3nt: TGTGCCAGCAGCCGATACCTACAGGGTTTCCAGTTCTTC
v_gene: TRBV2; d_gene: -; abundance: few; j_gene: TRBJ2-1; CDR3aa: CASSEGLGRGGYNEQFF; CDR3nt: TGTGCCAGCAGTGAAGGTCTGGGTAGAGGGGGATACAATGAGCAGTTCTTC
v_gene: TRBV6-1; d_gene: -; abundance: -; j_gene: TRBJ1-6; CDR3aa: CASSERPEGRNSPLHF; CDR3nt: TGTGCCAGCAGTGAACGGCCCGAGGGACGGAATTCACCCCTCCACTTT
v_gene: TRBV5-8; d_gene: -; abundance: many; j_gene: TRBJ1-5; CDR3aa: CASSLSLSGVNQPQHF; CDR3nt: TGTGCCAGCAGCTTGTCTTTGTCTGGGGTGAATCAGCCCCAGCATTTT
v_gene: TRBV7-9; d_gene: -; abundance: few; j_gene: TRBJ2-1; CDR3aa: CASSLDRATPNEQFF; CDR3nt: TGTGCCAGCAGCTTAGACCGGGCTACCCCAAATGAGCAGTTCTTC
v_gene: TRBV20-1; d_gene: -; abundance: once; j_gene: TRBJ2-3; CDR3aa: CSAQEDTQYF; CDR3nt: TGCAGTGCTCAAGAGGATACGCAGTATTTT
v_gene: TRBV5-1; d_gene: -; abundance: few; j_gene: TRBJ2-1; CDR3aa: CASSRWTVSYNEQFF; CDR3nt: TGCGCCAGCAGCAGATGGACAGTCTCCTACAATGAGCAGTTCTTC
v_gene: TRBV2; d_gene: -; abundance: many; j_gene: TRBJ2-5; CDR3aa: CASTLLSQETQYF; CDR3nt: TGTGCCAGCACTCTCCTTTCCCAAGAGACCCAGTACTTC
v_gene: TRBV25-1; d_gene: -; abundance: -; j_gene: TRBJ2-7; CDR3aa: CASSPVDRPYEQYF; CDR3nt: TGTGCCAGCAGCCCAGTGGACCGGCCCTACGAGCAGTACTTC
v_gene: TRBV4-1; d_gene: -; abundance: -; j_gene: TRBJ2-6; CDR3aa: CASSQGAEGTPRYSGANVLTF; CDR3nt: TGCGCCAGCAGCCAAGGTGCCGAGGGCACGCCGAGGTACTCTGGGGCCAACGTCCTGACTTTC
v_gene: TRBV25-1; d_gene: -; abundance: -; j_gene: TRBJ2-3; CDR3aa: CASSDQAQADTQYF; CDR3nt: TGTGCCAGCAGTGATCAGGCCCAGGCAGATACGCAGTATTTT
v_gene: TRBV7-9; d_gene: TRBD1; abundance: many; j_gene: TRBJ2-1; CDR3aa: CASRRQGGNEQFF; CDR3nt: TGTGCCAGCAGACGACAGGGGGGGAATGAGCAGTTCTTC
v_gene: TRBV5-5; d_gene: TRBD2; abundance: -; j_gene: TRBJ2-2; CDR3aa: CASSLVRGAGELFF; CDR3nt: TGTGCCAGCAGCTTGGTCCGGGGGGCCGGGGAGCTGTTTTTT
v_gene: TRBV6-1; d_gene: TRBD1; abundance: -; j_gene: TRBJ2-7; CDR3aa: CASSDEGQGFAEQYF; CDR3nt: TGTGCCAGCAGTGATGAGGGACAGGGGTTTGCCGAGCAGTACTTC
v_gene: TRBV12-3/TRBV12-4; d_gene: -; abundance: many; j_gene: TRBJ2-5; CDR3aa: CASSSSSGETQYF; CDR3nt: TGTGCCAGCAGTTCGAGTAGCGGAGAGACCCAGTACTTC
v_gene: TRBV20-1; d_gene: -; abundance: many; j_gene: TRBJ2-1; CDR3aa: CSAGAGTRINEQFF; CDR3nt: TGCAGTGCTGGAGCCGGGACTCGCATTAATGAGCAGTTCTTC
v_gene: TRBV28; d_gene: TRBD1; abundance: many; j_gene: TRBJ1-2; CDR3aa: CASLTGDYGYTF; CDR3nt: TGTGCCAGCTTAACAGGGGACTATGGCTACACCTTC
v_gene: TRBV10-3; d_gene: TRBD2; abundance: few; j_gene: TRBJ2-1; CDR3aa: CAISDAGDYNEQFF; CDR3nt: TGTGCCATCAGTGACGCGGGGGATTACAATGAGCAGTTCTTC
v_gene: TRBV12-3/TRBV12-4; d_gene: TRBD2; abundance: few; j_gene: TRBJ2-5; CDR3aa: CASSFGGGRETQYF; CDR3nt: TGTGCCAGCAGTTTTGGCGGGGGGCGGGAGACCCAGTACTTC
v_gene: TRBV11-3; d_gene: TRBD2; abundance: -; j_gene: TRBJ2-1; CDR3aa: CASSYLAGGRDEQFF; CDR3nt: TGTGCCAGCAGTTATCTAGCGGGGGGGCGCGATGAGCAGTTCTTC
v_gene: TRBV20-1; d_gene: TRBD1; abundance: few; j_gene: TRBJ2-2; CDR3aa: CSARTGEIGELFF; CDR3nt: TGCAGTGCTAGGACAGGGGAGATCGGGGAGCTGTTTTTT
v_gene: TRBV20-1; d_gene: -; abundance: few; j_gene: TRBJ2-2; CDR3aa: CSARTLQGTGELFF; CDR3nt: TGCAGTGCTCGAACCTTACAGGGAACCGGGGAGCTGTTTTTT
v_gene: TRBV20-1; d_gene: TRBD1; abundance: few; j_gene: TRBJ1-2; CDR3aa: CSAETGIYGYTF; CDR3nt: TGCAGTGCGGAGACAGGGATATATGGCTACACCTTC
v_gene: TRBV29-1; d_gene: -; abundance: many; j_gene: TRBJ2-3; CDR3aa: CSVDPATDTQYF; CDR3nt: TGCAGCGTTGATCCAGCAACAGATACGCAGTATTTT